This TCR beta chain is from a study of blood T cell repertoires in COVID-19 (dated by TCRdb to about 2020). About the investigation overall: Collaborator samples came from the United States, Italy and Spain and covered acute and convalescent phases of COVID-19. A de-identified subject ID, COVID-19 status, age in years and sex were almost always included in the sample metadata. The samples were drawn from two sources: the first 160 participants of the ongoing ImmuneRACE study, and 1,000 to 1,500 subjects contributed by 6 global collaborators. The repertoires were made available in a free public database intended to serve as a resource for research on the immune response to SARS-CoV-2. Where HLA class I and class II types were available, the types were taken from metadata supplied by the sample provider, not from assay-based typing. The prospective study material was composed of cDNA or gDNA derived from T cells, B-cell-depleted T cells, or PBMCs. Deeply sampled blood TCRbeta repertoires from subjects exposed to, actively infected with, or recovered from COVID-19 were included in the dataset. The research as a whole found: The quantity of clinical and demographic metadata differed by source and by participant and was supplied without curation.

As to this clone: Its antigen remains undetermined. There are no base qualities to consult, and no much larger clone falls within one base.

CDR1 is given as MNHEY and CDR2 as SVGAGI, both from the germline V gene. Trimming removed 7 bases from V and 1 base from J, leaving 10 bases between the germline ends. The CDR3 measures 13 amino acids from cysteine to phenylalanine. Solely the CDR3 DNA is kept, with 39 bases framed from the first base. One collaborating source in Seattle enrolled patients while the patients were actively infected and followed the patients over time throughout the course of disease. Collaborating institutions collected whole blood in K2EDTA tubes following their own protocols. For TCRbeta analysis, collaborator samples were shipped as frozen whole blood, as isolated PBMCs, or as DNA extracted from either sample type. TCRbeta CDR3 regions were amplified from genomic DNA by means of the immunoSEQ Assay, a bias-controlled multiplex PCR. The authors' analysis ran thus. The number of nucleated cells in each sample was estimated from the amplification of reference gene primers within the assay. Sequence reads were collapsed and filtered to measure the absolute abundance of every unique TCRbeta CDR3 rearrangement. Productive Simpson clonality was computed per sample as the square root of Simpson's diversity index over productive rearrangements. TCRdb's version of the immuneACCESS table is confined to in-frame rearrangements and falls short of the full clone set. An unresolved V gene accounts for under half of the shortfall where checked; the remainder is of unknown origin. That table is the source of V, J and clone size, and D and trimming were worked out from the DNA. The sample contains over 150,000 clones, roughly four fifths of them found a single time. The ten biggest clones cover around 10% of the sample.

The clonotype originates from a woman in her sixties or seventies with COVID-19, enrolled during active disease. The sample taken for sequencing was peripheral blood. The chain is made from TRBV6-5 and TRBJ2-5; the D region possibly corresponds to TRBD1 (6 bases align). Here is the DNA: TGTGCCAGCAATCTAGGGGGCCAAGAGACCCAGTACTTC. Its translation is CASNLGGQETQYF.